These T cell receptor beta chains were read from a single sample in a study of shared clonotypes between healthy human individuals. The method was immunoSEQ multiplex PCR; TCRdb's version includes in-frame clones alone and lacks a portion of them. The sample has fewer than 850,000 clones, about two thirds seen once. Sequencing was done on a sample of memory CD4+ T cells sorted from blood. Source of these receptors: a woman aged 25 to 45 in good health. Each CDR3 is given with its conserved first and last residue. D genes are given only for firm matches. A row's size may be missing; if present it is once, few, many or a size class.

CDR3aa: CASSPKDRRHYGYTF; CDR3nt: TGTGCCAGCAGTCCTAAAGACAGGAGACACTATGGCTACACCTTC; v_gene: TRBV28; d_gene: .; abundance: .; j_gene: TRBJ1-2
CDR3aa: CASSLAGGPLGELFF; CDR3nt: TGTGCCAGCAGCCTAGCGGGAGGGCCGTTGGGGGAGCTGTTTTTT; v_gene: TRBV28; d_gene: TRBD2; abundance: .; j_gene: TRBJ2-2
CDR3aa: CASSWADRGFTEAFF; CDR3nt: TGCGCCAGCAGCTGGGCGGACAGGGGGTTTACTGAAGCTTTCTTT; v_gene: TRBV5-1; d_gene: TRBD1; abundance: .; j_gene: TRBJ1-1
CDR3aa: CSVGISGSSYEQYF; CDR3nt: TGCAGCGTTGGCATTAGCGGGAGCTCCTACGAGCAGTACTTC; v_gene: TRBV29-1; d_gene: TRBD2; abundance: .; j_gene: TRBJ2-7
CDR3aa: CASHGPSGNEQFF; CDR3nt: TGTGCCAGTCATGGGCCTTCGGGCAATGAGCAGTTCTTC; v_gene: TRBV19; d_gene: .; abundance: .; j_gene: TRBJ2-1
CDR3aa: CASSQDIDRRFRNTEAFF; CDR3nt: TGTGCCAGCAGCCAAGATATAGACAGGCGGTTCAGGAACACTGAAGCTTTCTTT; v_gene: TRBV14; d_gene: .; abundance: .; j_gene: TRBJ1-1
CDR3aa: CASSPGRQAEKLFF; CDR3nt: TGTGCCAGCAGCCCCGGCCGTCAGGCTGAAAAACTGTTTTTT; v_gene: TRBV28; d_gene: .; abundance: .; j_gene: TRBJ1-4
CDR3aa: CASSTGVNSDTQYF; CDR3nt: TGTGCCAGCTCGACAGGGGTTAATTCAGATACGCAGTATTTT; v_gene: TRBV19; d_gene: TRBD1; abundance: once; j_gene: TRBJ2-3
CDR3aa: CASSPEEEGYTF; CDR3nt: TGTGCCAGCTCACCAGAGGAGGAGGGCTACACCTTC; v_gene: TRBV18; d_gene: .; abundance: many; j_gene: TRBJ1-2
CDR3aa: CASSFHRGLHQPQHF; CDR3nt: TGTGCCAGCAGCTTTCACAGGGGGCTCCATCAGCCCCAGCATTTT; v_gene: TRBV11-2; d_gene: TRBD1; abundance: .; j_gene: TRBJ1-5
CDR3aa: CASSFSVGLAGGNEQFF; CDR3nt: TGCGCCAGCAGCTTTTCAGTGGGGCTAGCGGGAGGAAATGAGCAGTTCTTC; v_gene: TRBV5-1; d_gene: TRBD2; abundance: .; j_gene: TRBJ2-1
CDR3aa: CASGQAPNTGELFF; CDR3nt: TGTGCCAGCGGGCAGGCCCCGAACACCGGGGAGCTGTTTTTT; v_gene: TRBV2; d_gene: .; abundance: .; j_gene: TRBJ2-2
CDR3aa: CASSDGWGRAGETQYF; CDR3nt: TGTGCCAGCAGTGATGGATGGGGGAGGGCCGGGGAGACCCAGTACTTC; v_gene: TRBV2; d_gene: TRBD2; abundance: few; j_gene: TRBJ2-5
CDR3aa: CASSSPHLSGANVLTF; CDR3nt: TGTGCCAGCAGTTCCCCCCATCTATCTGGGGCCAACGTCCTGACTTTC; v_gene: TRBV6-6; d_gene: .; abundance: .; j_gene: TRBJ2-6
CDR3aa: CASSQPSPPGQFIYGYTF; CDR3nt: TGCGCCAGCAGTCAGCCGTCCCCTCCGGGACAGTTTATCTATGGCTACACCTTC; v_gene: TRBV23-1; d_gene: TRBD1; abundance: few; j_gene: TRBJ1-2
CDR3aa: CASSQKGGDPTDTQYF; CDR3nt: TGTGCCAGCAGTCAAAAGGGCGGGGACCCCACAGATACGCAGTATTTT; v_gene: TRBV6-4; d_gene: .; abundance: few; j_gene: TRBJ2-3
CDR3aa: CASSLTVNTEAFF; CDR3nt: TGTGCCAGCAGCTTGACAGTGAACACTGAAGCTTTCTTT; v_gene: TRBV7-3; d_gene: .; abundance: .; j_gene: TRBJ1-1
CDR3aa: CATCLHGGTGELFF; CDR3nt: TGTGCCACATGCTTACACGGGGGCACCGGGGAGCTGTTTTTT; v_gene: TRBV19; d_gene: .; abundance: .; j_gene: TRBJ2-2
CDR3aa: CASRRRTGNQPQHF; CDR3nt: TGTGCCAGCAGACGCCGGACGGGGAATCAGCCCCAGCATTTT; v_gene: TRBV6-6; d_gene: .; abundance: .; j_gene: TRBJ1-5
CDR3aa: CASSQYSGRARNEQYF; CDR3nt: TGCGCCAGCAGTCAATATAGCGGGAGGGCCAGGAACGAGCAGTACTTC; v_gene: TRBV23-1; d_gene: TRBD2; abundance: many; j_gene: TRBJ2-7
CDR3aa: CASRLAGYNEQFF; CDR3nt: TGTGCCAGTAGACTAGCGGGATACAATGAGCAGTTCTTC; v_gene: TRBV28; d_gene: TRBD2; abundance: few; j_gene: TRBJ2-1
CDR3aa: CASNSGSSYNEQFF; CDR3nt: TGTGCCAGCAACAGCGGGAGCTCCTACAATGAGCAGTTCTTC; v_gene: TRBV7-9; d_gene: TRBD2; abundance: .; j_gene: TRBJ2-1
CDR3aa: CASDPRTGVYGYTF; CDR3nt: TGTGCCAGCGATCCTAGGACAGGGGTGTATGGCTACACCTTC; v_gene: TRBV2; d_gene: TRBD1; abundance: many; j_gene: TRBJ1-2
CDR3aa: CASRQSGNTIYF; CDR3nt: TGTGCCAGCAGACAGTCTGGAAACACCATATATTTT; v_gene: TRBV2; d_gene: .; abundance: .; j_gene: TRBJ1-3
CDR3aa: CASSFPGNPYEQYF; CDR3nt: TGTGCCAGCAGTTTCCCGGGCAATCCCTACGAGCAGTACTTC; v_gene: TRBV28; d_gene: .; abundance: few; j_gene: TRBJ2-7
CDR3aa: CASSGPDLGGLYEQYF; CDR3nt: TGTGCCAGCAGTGGACCCGATTTGGGTGGGCTCTACGAGCAGTACTTC; v_gene: TRBV2; d_gene: .; abundance: .; j_gene: TRBJ2-7
CDR3aa: CASSLAGGGPDTQYF; CDR3nt: TGTGCCAGCAGCCTAGCGGGAGGTGGCCCAGATACGCAGTATTTT; v_gene: TRBV13; d_gene: TRBD2; abundance: .; j_gene: TRBJ2-3
CDR3aa: CSGAKGTALNTEAFF; CDR3nt: TGCAGCGGCGCCAAGGGGACAGCTTTAAACACTGAAGCTTTCTTT; v_gene: TRBV29-1; d_gene: TRBD1; abundance: .; j_gene: TRBJ1-1
CDR3aa: CASSGTRDRVYEQYF; CDR3nt: TGTGCCAGCAGTGGAACCCGGGACAGAGTCTACGAGCAGTACTTC; v_gene: TRBV25-1; d_gene: TRBD1; abundance: few; j_gene: TRBJ2-7
CDR3aa: CASSFGDAGNTIYF; CDR3nt: TGTGCCAGCAGCTTTGGCGATGCTGGAAACACCATATATTTT; v_gene: TRBV7-9; d_gene: .; abundance: .; j_gene: TRBJ1-3
CDR3aa: CASSLVGTVGNEQFF; CDR3nt: TGCGCCAGCAGCTTGGTCGGGACGGTGGGGAATGAGCAGTTCTTC; v_gene: TRBV5-1; d_gene: .; abundance: few; j_gene: TRBJ2-1
CDR3aa: CASSPGQGRETQYF; CDR3nt: TGTGCCAGCTCCCCCGGACAGGGGCGAGAGACCCAGTACTTC; v_gene: TRBV18; d_gene: TRBD1; abundance: .; j_gene: TRBJ2-5
CDR3aa: CASSIGRQGNTIYF; CDR3nt: TGTGCCAGCAGCATAGGGAGGCAGGGAAACACCATATATTTT; v_gene: TRBV6-6; d_gene: .; abundance: .; j_gene: TRBJ1-3
CDR3aa: CASSDTKGNYGYTF; CDR3nt: TGTGCCAGCAGTGATACAAAGGGGAACTATGGCTACACCTTC; v_gene: TRBV25-1; d_gene: .; abundance: .; j_gene: TRBJ1-2